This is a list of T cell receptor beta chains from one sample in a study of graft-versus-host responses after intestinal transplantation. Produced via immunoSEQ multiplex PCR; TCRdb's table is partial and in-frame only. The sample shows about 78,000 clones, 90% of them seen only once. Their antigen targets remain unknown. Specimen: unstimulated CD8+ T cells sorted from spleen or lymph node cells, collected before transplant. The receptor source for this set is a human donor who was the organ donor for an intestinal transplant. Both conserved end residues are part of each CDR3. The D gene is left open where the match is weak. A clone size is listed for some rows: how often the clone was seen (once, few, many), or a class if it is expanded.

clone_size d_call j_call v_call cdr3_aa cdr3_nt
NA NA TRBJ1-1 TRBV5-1 CASSLDRGNTEAFF TGCGCCAGCAGCTTGGATAGAGGGAACACTGAAGCTTTCTTT
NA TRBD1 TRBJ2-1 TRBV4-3 CASSQFLPDRGFYNEQFF TGCGCCAGCAGCCAATTCTTACCCGACAGGGGGTTTTACAATGAGCAGTTCTTC
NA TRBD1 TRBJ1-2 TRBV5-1 CASSLLGTGRGWGDYGYTF TGCGCCAGCAGCCTCCTAGGGACAGGGAGGGGTTGGGGCGACTATGGCTACACCTTC
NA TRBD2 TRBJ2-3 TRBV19 CASSPKGGVADTQYF TGTGCCAGTAGTCCGAAGGGAGGGGTGGCAGATACGCAGTATTTT
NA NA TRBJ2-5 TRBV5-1 CASSLVSQETQYF TGCGCCAGCAGCTTGGTTAGCCAAGAGACCCAGTACTTC
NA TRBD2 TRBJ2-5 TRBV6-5 CASSTSGGTRETQYF TGTGCCAGCAGTACCAGCGGGGGGACTAGAGAGACCCAGTACTTC
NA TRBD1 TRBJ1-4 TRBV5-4 CASSTGQSNEKLFF TGTGCCAGCAGCACGGGACAGAGTAATGAAAAACTGTTTTTT
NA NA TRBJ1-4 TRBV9 CASSFDPGQLNEKLFF TGTGCCAGCAGCTTTGACCCGGGACAACTTAATGAAAAACTGTTTTTT
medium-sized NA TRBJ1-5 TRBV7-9 CASSPPGYSNQPQHF TGTGCCAGCAGCCCCCCAGGGTATAGCAATCAGCCCCAGCATTTT
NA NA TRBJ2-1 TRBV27 CASSLTGGRNEQFF TGTGCCAGCAGTTTAACGGGGGGCAGGAATGAGCAGTTCTTC
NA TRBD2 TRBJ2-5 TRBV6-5 CASVVVAGGRETQYF TGTGCCAGCGTTGTAGTAGCGGGGGGTCGGGAGACCCAGTACTTC
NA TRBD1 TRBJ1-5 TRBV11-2 CASSRTGAQPQHF TGTGCCAGCAGCCGGACAGGGGCTCAGCCCCAGCATTTT